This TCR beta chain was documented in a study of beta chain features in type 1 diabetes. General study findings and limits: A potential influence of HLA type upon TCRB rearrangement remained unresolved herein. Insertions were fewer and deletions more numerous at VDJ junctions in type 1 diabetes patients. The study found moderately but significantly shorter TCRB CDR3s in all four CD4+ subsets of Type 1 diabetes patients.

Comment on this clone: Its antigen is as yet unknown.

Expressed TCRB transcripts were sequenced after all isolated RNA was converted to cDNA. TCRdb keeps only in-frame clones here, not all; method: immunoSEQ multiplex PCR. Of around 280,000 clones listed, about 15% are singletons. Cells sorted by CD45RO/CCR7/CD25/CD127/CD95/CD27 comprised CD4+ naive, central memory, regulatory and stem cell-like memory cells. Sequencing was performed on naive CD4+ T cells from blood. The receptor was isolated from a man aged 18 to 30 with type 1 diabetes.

The CDR3 nucleotides are TGTGCCAGCAGCCAGGGGAATAGCGGGAGTAGTGGTGAGCAGTTCTTC. It encodes CASSQGNSGSSGEQFF. The V call is TRBV4-2, the J call TRBJ2-7; 9 bases are a match to TRBD2. The DNA end is more similar to TRBJ2-1, so the J call may be wrong. This CDR3 spans 16 amino acids. Germline assignment: CDR1 LGHNA and CDR2 YNFKEQ.